Below, one T cell receptor beta chain is given with its context. The sample comes from a study of blood T cell repertoires in COVID-19. Study overall: Acute and convalescent COVID-19 specimens originated in the United States, Italy and Spain. From T cells, B-cell-depleted T cells, or PBMCs came the material, which was cDNA or gDNA.

The CDR3 sequence is 15 residues long. With V trimmed by 7 bases and J by 2 bases, 5 bases remained unmatched. From germline, CDR1 is SQVTM and CDR2 ANQGSEA. Per the original data handling: The authors estimated nucleated cell counts from reference gene primer amplification. Produced via immunoSEQ multiplex PCR; TCRdb's table is partial and in-frame only. That table gives V, J and clone size, and the DNA gave D and trimming. Here the sample spans around 130,000 clones, around 86% being singletons. This chain links TRBV29-1 with TRBJ2-1, with TRBD2 identical over 13 bases. Sequencing was done on a sample of peripheral blood. This TCR was recovered from a woman aged 45 to 65 who had recovered from COVID-19. CDR3 residues: CSARTSGSAYNEQFF. CDR3 DNA: TGCAGCGCTAGGACTAGCGGGAGTGCCTACAATGAGCAGTTCTTC.